The clone carrying this TCR beta chain was seen more than once but under ten times. One entry per CDR3 protein, called by TCRdb with MiXCR from the 5' RACE reads. The sample lists a few hundred thousand distinct CDR3 sequences, 15% to 20% occurring once. These data come from a study of T-cell memory formation after mild COVID-19. This CDR3 is 14 amino acids long. V lost 5 bases and J 7 bases, leaving 13 bases between the germline ends. Germline CDR1 is KGHDR and CDR2 is SFDVKD. The source of this sequence is a man between 18 and 29 years old who had mild COVID-19 (a few samples of this study predate the infection). Cell type and time point are not known. V usage is TRBV24-1 and J usage is TRBJ2-2, with D possibly TRBD1 on 6 matching bases. Sequencing was performed on PBMCs or a T cell subset sorted from them (not recorded which). CDR3 protein: CATSGLQGGGELFF. CDR3 nucleotides: TGTGCCACCAGTGGCCTACAGGGTGGCGGGGAGCTGTTTTTT.